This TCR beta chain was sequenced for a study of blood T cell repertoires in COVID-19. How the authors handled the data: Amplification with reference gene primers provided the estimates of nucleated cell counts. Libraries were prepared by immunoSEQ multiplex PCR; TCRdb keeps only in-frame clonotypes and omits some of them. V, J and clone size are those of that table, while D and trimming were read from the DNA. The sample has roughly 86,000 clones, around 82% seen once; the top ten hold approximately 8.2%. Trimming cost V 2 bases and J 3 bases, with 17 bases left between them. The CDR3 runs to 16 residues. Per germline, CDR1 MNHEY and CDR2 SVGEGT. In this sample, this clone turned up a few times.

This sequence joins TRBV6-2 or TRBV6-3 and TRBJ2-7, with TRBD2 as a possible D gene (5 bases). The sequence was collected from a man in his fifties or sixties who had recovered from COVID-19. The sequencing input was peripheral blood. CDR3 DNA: TGTGCCAGCAGTTACAGGGCAGCGGAGCCTGGCTACGAGCAGTACTTC. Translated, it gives CASSYRAAEPGYEQYF.